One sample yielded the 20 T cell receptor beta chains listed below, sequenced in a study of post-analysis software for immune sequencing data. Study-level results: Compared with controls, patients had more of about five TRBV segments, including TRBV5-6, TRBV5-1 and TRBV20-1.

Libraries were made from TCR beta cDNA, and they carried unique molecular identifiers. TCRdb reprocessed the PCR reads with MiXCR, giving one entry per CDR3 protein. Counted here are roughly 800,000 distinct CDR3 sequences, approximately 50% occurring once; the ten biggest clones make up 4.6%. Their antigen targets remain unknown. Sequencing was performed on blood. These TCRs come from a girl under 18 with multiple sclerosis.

CDR3 nucleotide sequence: TGCAGCCACAACCCACGGGGGCGTAGGAATGAGCAGTTCTTC. Encoded protein: CSHNPRGRRNEQFF. This chain connects TRBV29-1 to TRBJ2-1; TRBD1 or TRBD2 may be the D gene (6 bases each). The CDR3 extends over 14 amino acids. The germline gives CDR1 SQVTM, CDR2 ANQGSEA. Trimming took 8 bases from V and 7 from J, leaving 21 bases between them.

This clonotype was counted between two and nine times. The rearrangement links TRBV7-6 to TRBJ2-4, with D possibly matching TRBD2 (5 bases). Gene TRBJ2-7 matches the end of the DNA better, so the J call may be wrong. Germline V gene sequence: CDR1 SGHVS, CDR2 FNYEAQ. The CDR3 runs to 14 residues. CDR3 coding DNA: TGTGCCAGCAGCTTAAGCGGCACCACCCCCGAGCAGTACTTC. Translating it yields CASSLSGTTPEQYF.

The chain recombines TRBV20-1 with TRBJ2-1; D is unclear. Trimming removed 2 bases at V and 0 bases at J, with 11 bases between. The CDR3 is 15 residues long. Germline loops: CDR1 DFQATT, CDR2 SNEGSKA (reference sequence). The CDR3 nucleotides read TGCAGTGCTAGACCGGGTCCTGGCTCCTACAATGAGCAGTTCTTC. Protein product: CSARPGPGSYNEQFF.

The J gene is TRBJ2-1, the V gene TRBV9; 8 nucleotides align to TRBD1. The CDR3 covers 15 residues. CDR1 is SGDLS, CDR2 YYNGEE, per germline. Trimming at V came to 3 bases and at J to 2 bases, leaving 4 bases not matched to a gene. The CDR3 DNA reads TGTGCCAGCAGCGCTCGACAGGGGACCTACAATGAGCAGTTCTTC. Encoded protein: CASSARQGTYNEQFF.

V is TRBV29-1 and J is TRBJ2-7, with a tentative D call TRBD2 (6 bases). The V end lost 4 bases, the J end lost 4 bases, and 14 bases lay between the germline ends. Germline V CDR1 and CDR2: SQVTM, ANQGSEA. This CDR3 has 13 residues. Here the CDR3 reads CSVGLAEHYEQYF. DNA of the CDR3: TGCAGCGTTGGGTTAGCGGAACATTACGAGCAGTACTTC.

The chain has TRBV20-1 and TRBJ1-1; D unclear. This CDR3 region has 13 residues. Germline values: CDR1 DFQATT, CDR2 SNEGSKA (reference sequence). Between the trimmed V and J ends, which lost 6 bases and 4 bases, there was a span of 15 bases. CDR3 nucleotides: TGCAGTGCCCGGCTCCCCGGCGGCACTGAAGCTTTCTTT. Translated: CSARLPGGTEAFF.

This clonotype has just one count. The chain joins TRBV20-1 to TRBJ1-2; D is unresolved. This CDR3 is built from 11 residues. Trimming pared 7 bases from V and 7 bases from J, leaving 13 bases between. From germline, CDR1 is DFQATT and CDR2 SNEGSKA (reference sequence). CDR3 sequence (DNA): TGCAGTGTCACCCAGAGTTTTGGCTACACCTTC. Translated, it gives CSVTQSFGYTF.

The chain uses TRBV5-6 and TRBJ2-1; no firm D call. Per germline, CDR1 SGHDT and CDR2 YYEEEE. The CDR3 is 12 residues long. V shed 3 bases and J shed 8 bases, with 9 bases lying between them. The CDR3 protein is CASSWDRDEQFF. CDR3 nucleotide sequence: TGTGCCAGCAGCTGGGATCGGGATGAGCAGTTCTTC.

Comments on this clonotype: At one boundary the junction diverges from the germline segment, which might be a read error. The CDR3 reads CAVSERSGEQYF. CDR3 nucleotides: TGTGCCGTCAGTGAGAGGTCAGGAGAGCAGTACTTC. The rearrangement links TRBV10-3 to TRBJ2-7, with D hard to call. This CDR3 spans 12 amino acids. The germline V gene has CDR1 ENHRY and CDR2 SYGVKD.

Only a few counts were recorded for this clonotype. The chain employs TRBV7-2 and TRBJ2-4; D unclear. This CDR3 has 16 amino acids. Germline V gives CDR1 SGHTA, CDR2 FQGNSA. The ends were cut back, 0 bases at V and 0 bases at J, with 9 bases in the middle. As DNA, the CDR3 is TGTGCCAGCAGCTTAGCGGGAATCCTAGCCAAAAACATTCAGTACTTC. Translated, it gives CASSLAGILAKNIQYF.

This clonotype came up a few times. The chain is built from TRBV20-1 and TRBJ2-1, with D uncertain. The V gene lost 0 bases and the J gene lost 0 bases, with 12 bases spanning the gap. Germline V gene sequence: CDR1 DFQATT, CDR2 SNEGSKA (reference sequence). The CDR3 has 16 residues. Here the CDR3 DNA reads TGCAGTGCTAGAGATCAAGGCAGGAGCTCCTACAATGAGCAGTTCTTC. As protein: CSARDQGRSSYNEQFF.

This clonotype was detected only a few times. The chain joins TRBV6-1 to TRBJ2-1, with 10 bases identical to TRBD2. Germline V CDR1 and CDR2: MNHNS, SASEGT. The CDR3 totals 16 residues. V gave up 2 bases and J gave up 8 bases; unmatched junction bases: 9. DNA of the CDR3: TGTGCCAGCAGTGAACAGGCTAGCGGGGGTGGGTATGAGCAGTTCTTC. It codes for CASSEQASGGGYEQFF.

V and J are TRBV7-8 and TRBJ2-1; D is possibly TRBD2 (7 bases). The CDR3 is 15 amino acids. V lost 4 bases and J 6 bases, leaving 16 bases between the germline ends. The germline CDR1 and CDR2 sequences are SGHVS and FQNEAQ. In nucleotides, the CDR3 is TGTGCCAGCAGCTGGGGGGCTAGCGGAGGCAATGAGCAGTTCTTC. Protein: CASSWGASGGNEQFF.

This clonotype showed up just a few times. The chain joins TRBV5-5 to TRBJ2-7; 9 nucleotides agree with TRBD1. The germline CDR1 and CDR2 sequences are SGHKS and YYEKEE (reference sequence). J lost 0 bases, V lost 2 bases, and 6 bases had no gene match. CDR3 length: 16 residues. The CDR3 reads CASSFYPGQGSYEQYF. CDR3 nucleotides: TGTGCCAGCAGCTTCTACCCGGGACAGGGCTCCTACGAGCAGTACTTC.

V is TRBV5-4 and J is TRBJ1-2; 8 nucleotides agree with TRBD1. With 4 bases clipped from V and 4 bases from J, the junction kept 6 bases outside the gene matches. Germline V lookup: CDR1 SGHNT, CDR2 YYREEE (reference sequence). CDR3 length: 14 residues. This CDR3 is CASSAGQERYGYTF. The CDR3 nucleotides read TGTGCCAGCAGCGCGGGACAGGAGCGCTATGGCTACACCTTC.

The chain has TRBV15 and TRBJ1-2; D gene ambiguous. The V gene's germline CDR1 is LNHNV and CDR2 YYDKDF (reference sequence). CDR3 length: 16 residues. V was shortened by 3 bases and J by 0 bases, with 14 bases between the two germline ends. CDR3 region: CATSREYGRTNYGYTF. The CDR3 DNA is TGTGCCACCAGCAGGGAGTACGGCCGCACTAACTATGGCTACACCTTC.

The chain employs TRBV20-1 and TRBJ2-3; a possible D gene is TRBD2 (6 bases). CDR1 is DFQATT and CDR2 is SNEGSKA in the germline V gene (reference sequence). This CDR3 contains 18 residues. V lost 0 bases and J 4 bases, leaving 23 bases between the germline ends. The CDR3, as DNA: TGCAGTGCTAGAGATGCCAGCGGCCCAGGAGGGGTGGCAGATACGCAGTATTTT. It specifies CSARDASGPGGVADTQYF.

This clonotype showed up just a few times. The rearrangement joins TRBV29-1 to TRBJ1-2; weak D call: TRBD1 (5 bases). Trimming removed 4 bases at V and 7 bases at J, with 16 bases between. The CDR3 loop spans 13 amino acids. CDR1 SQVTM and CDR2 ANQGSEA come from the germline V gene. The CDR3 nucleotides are TGCAGCGTTGGGGCCTTGGGGCGACTTGGCTACACCTTC. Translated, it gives CSVGALGRLGYTF.

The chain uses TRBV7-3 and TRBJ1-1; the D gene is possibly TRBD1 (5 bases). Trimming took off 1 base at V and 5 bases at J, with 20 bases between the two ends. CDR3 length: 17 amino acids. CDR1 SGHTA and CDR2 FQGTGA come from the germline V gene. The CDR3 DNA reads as TGTGCCAGCAGCTTAAAACCGGGCAGCCTCGGGGGGACTGAAGCTTTCTTT. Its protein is CASSLKPGSLGGTEAFF.

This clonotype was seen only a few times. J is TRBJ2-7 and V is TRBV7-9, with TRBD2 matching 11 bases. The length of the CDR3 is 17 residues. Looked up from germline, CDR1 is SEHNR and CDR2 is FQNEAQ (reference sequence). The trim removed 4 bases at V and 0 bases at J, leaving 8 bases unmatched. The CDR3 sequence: CASSSPTSGMSSYEQYF. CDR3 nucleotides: TGTGCCAGCAGCTCGCCGACTAGCGGGATGAGCTCCTACGAGCAGTACTTC.